This passage covers 29 T cell receptor beta chains from one sample sequenced in a study of T-cell memory formation after mild COVID-19. Each CDR3 protein is one row after TCRdb ran MiXCR on the 5' RACE reads. The profile shows some 250,000 distinct CDR3 sequences, approximately 9% of them singletons. Source material: PBMCs or a T cell subset sorted from them (not recorded which). These receptors were collected from a man younger than 35 who had mild COVID-19 (a few samples of this study predate the infection). Cell type and time point are not known.

V and J are TRBV5-1 and TRBJ2-2; TRBD1 is a possible D gene (6 bases). This CDR3 comprises 15 residues. Trimming left V 1 base short and J 7 bases short, with 14 bases between. The germline CDR1 and CDR2 sequences are SGHRS and YFSETQ. The CDR3 region is CASSLTPGVIGELFF. The CDR3 DNA is TGCGCCAGCAGCTTGACGCCAGGGGTCATCGGGGAGCTGTTTTTT.

This rearrangement joins TRBV5-1 to TRBJ2-3, with 16 bases fitting TRBD2. CDR1 and CDR2 from the germline V gene are SGHRS and YFSETQ. The CDR3 is 18 residues long. Trimming at V came to 3 bases and at J to 2 bases, leaving 6 bases not matched to a gene. The CDR3 region is CASSSGLAGGHVTDTQYF. The CDR3 coding sequence is TGCGCCAGCAGCTCGGGACTAGCGGGGGGGCATGTCACAGATACGCAGTATTTT.

The chain is built from TRBV5-1 and TRBJ2-7; 11 bases line up with TRBD1. Germline trimming cut 4 bases from V and 4 bases from J; bases unmatched to any gene: 7. CDR1 SGHRS and CDR2 YFSETQ come from the germline V gene. This CDR3 has 15 amino acids. The CDR3 protein is CASSETGTGGYEQYF. CDR3 in DNA: TGCGCCAGCAGCGAAACAGGGACAGGGGGTTACGAGCAGTACTTC.

This clonotype occurred many times. The V gene is TRBV6-2 or TRBV6-3, the J gene TRBJ2-7; D is tentatively TRBD1 or TRBD2 (5 bases each). This CDR3 has 14 amino acids. V was cut by 6 bases and J by 0 bases, with 12 bases left in between. CDR1 and CDR2 (germline): MNHEY, SVGEGT. The CDR3 region has the DNA TGTGCCAGCAGCCCCGGGACGGTCTCCTACGAGCAGTACTTC. This encodes CASSPGTVSYEQYF.

The chain combines TRBV29-1 with TRBJ2-7; D gene unclear. Germline V gene data show CDR1 as SQVTM and CDR2 as ANQGSEA. The germline V and J ends were trimmed by 0 bases and 4 bases, with 7 bases remaining between them. The CDR3 loop spans 12 amino acids. The CDR3 sequence: CSVEDSEYEQYF. Written as DNA, the CDR3 is TGCAGCGTTGAAGACTCGGAGTACGAGCAGTACTTC.

The genes are TRBV6-4 and TRBJ2-5, with TRBD2 as a possible D gene (6 bases). V dropped 6 bases and J dropped 4 bases, with 18 bases sitting between them. This CDR3 has 15 residues. Germline V gene lookup returns CDR1 MRHNA and CDR2 SNTAGT. CDR3 nucleotides: TGTGCCAGCAGCGAAACCGGGGGAGCATCAGAGACCCAGTACTTC. Translating it yields CASSETGGASETQYF.

This clonotype was picked up a small number of times. The chain uses TRBV20-1 and TRBJ1-2, with 10 bases that match TRBD1. The CDR3 loop spans 16 amino acids. J gave up 7 bases and V 6 bases, and 17 bases lay outside the gene matches. From germline, CDR1 is DFQATT and CDR2 SNEGSKA (reference sequence). In nucleotides, the CDR3 is TGCAGTGCAAATAGCCTGCTCCGGGACAGGGGCTCTGGCTACACCTTC. Its protein product is CSANSLLRDRGSGYTF.

This clonotype was seen only a few times. J is TRBJ1-4 and V is TRBV28; D may be TRBD1 (6 bases). The CDR3 has 13 amino acids. The germline V gene encodes CDR1 MDHEN and CDR2 SYDVKM. Trimming stripped 6 bases from V and 10 bases from J, with 15 bases between. CDR3 DNA: TGTGCCAGCAGATTAGGACAGATTGCAAAACTGTTTTTT. Protein sequence: CASRLGQIAKLFF.

The chain couples TRBV11-3 to TRBJ2-5; D is unclear. V lost 1 base, J lost 5 bases, and 8 bases lay in between. Germline V gives CDR1 SGHNT, CDR2 YENEEA. This CDR3 region has 13 residues. CDR3 protein: CASSLGAWETQYF. CDR3 in DNA: TGTGCCAGCAGCTTAGGGGCTTGGGAGACCCAGTACTTC.

V and J are TRBV6-6 and TRBJ1-6; tentatively, D is TRBD1 (5 bases). V lost 6 bases and J lost 5, with 8 bases in between. Per the germline V gene, CDR1 is MNHNY and CDR2 is SVGAGI (reference sequence). The CDR3 length is 13 residues. CDR3 in amino acids: CASRQGDNSPLHF. The DNA of the CDR3 is TGTGCCAGCAGGCAGGGAGATAATTCACCCCTCCACTTT.

The chain couples TRBV7-2 to TRBJ2-7; 12 bases are shared with TRBD1. V lost 4 bases, J lost 2 bases, and 9 bases stayed unmatched. From germline, CDR1 is SGHTA and CDR2 FQGNSA. The CDR3 runs to 17 residues. The CDR3 DNA follows: TGTGCCAGCAGCTCGATCCTCCGGGACAGGGGGCCCTACGAGCAGTACTTC. Translated: CASSSILRDRGPYEQYF.

The chain carries TRBV7-6 and TRBJ2-1; D may be TRBD1 (6 bases). The germline CDR1 and CDR2 sequences are SGHVS and FNYEAQ. Trimming cost V 4 bases and J 4 bases, with 11 bases left between them. The CDR3 extends over 14 amino acids. CDR3 bases: TGTGCCAGCAGCTCGGGACAAATATACAATGAGCAGTTCTTC. It yields the protein CASSSGQIYNEQFF.

This clonotype showed up just a few times. This rearrangement joins TRBV6-2 or TRBV6-3 to TRBJ2-5; 7 bases fit TRBD1. Losses at the gene ends were 8 bases for V and 7 bases for J; bases not matched to a gene: 10. The germline gives CDR1 MNHEY, CDR2 SVGEGT. The CDR3 extends over 13 amino acids. For the CDR3, the DNA is TGTGCCAGCGGAACAGGGGCACGGCGGACCCAGTACTTC. This encodes CASGTGARRTQYF.

The chain employs TRBV20-1 and TRBJ2-3, with 10 bases that match TRBD1. Germline V gives CDR1 DFQATT, CDR2 SNEGSKA (reference sequence). The CDR3 length is 15 residues. The V gene end was trimmed by 6 bases and the J gene end by 5 bases; junction bases not matched to a gene: 11. DNA of the CDR3: TGCAGTGCCCGAGCCATGACAGGGGGCAAAGATACGCAGTATTTT. Amino acids: CSARAMTGGKDTQYF.

CDR3 DNA sequence: TGTGCCAGCAGCTTAGCTTTTCGGGGATCCTACAATGAGCAGTTCTTC. This encodes CASSLAFRGSYNEQFF. This chain links TRBV7-6 with TRBJ2-1; D is perhaps TRBD2 (5 bases). The CDR3 consists of 16 residues. Germline-derived CDR1 and CDR2 are SGHVS and FNYEAQ. The V and J ends lost 0 bases and 1 base respectively, with 10 bases between them.

There are a few counts of this clonotype. The J gene is TRBJ2-5, the V gene TRBV4-1; tentative D call: TRBD2 (5 bases). Germline loops: CDR1 MGHRA, CDR2 YSYEKL. Trimming took 0 bases from V and 5 from J, leaving 16 bases between them. This CDR3 spans 16 amino acids. The CDR3 protein is CASSQDGVGRGETQYF. CDR3 bases: TGCGCCAGCAGCCAAGATGGTGTGGGCCGAGGGGAGACCCAGTACTTC.

In this sample, this clonotype turned up a few times. V is TRBV4-1 and J is TRBJ1-2, with a tentative D call TRBD1 (5 bases). Germline V gene sequence: CDR1 MGHRA, CDR2 YSYEKL. This CDR3 contains 16 residues. The V and J ends lost 1 base and 3 bases respectively, with 15 bases between them. CDR3 coding DNA: TGCGCCAGCAGCCAAGTAGCTGTGAGCAGGGACTATGGCTACACCTTC. It specifies CASSQVAVSRDYGYTF.

V gene TRBV5-1 combines with J gene TRBJ1-2; 7 bases line up with TRBD1. Germline CDR1 and CDR2: SGHRS and YFSETQ. V shed 2 bases and J 3 bases; nucleotides not matched to a gene: 7. This CDR3 is 15 amino acids long. The CDR3 protein is CASSLTTGTDYGYTF. The CDR3 DNA sequence: TGCGCCAGCAGCTTAACGACAGGGACCGACTATGGCTACACCTTC. The entire variable domain, with the rest obtained from reference TRBV5-1 and TRBJ1-2, is as follows: KAGVTQTPRYLIKTRGQQVTLSCSPISGHRSVSWYQQTPGQGLQFLFEYFSETQRNKGNFPGRFSGRQFSNSRSEMNVSTLELGDSALYLCASSLTTGTDYGYTFGSGTRLTVV.

This clonotype was recorded a few times. The rearrangement uses TRBV20-1 and TRBJ2-7; 9 nucleotides agree with TRBD2. V gave up 4 bases and J gave up 8 bases; unmatched junction bases: 21. Germline V gene data show CDR1 as DFQATT and CDR2 as SNEGSKA (reference sequence). This CDR3 has 17 residues. The CDR3 is CSATRSSFSGGPSKQYF. As DNA, the CDR3 is TGCAGTGCTACCCGAAGCTCTTTTAGCGGGGGCCCCTCCAAGCAGTACTTC.

The chain links TRBV6-5 to TRBJ2-3, with 11 bases identical to TRBD2. The CDR3 is made up of 15 amino acids. Germline V gene sequence: CDR1 MNHEY, CDR2 SVGAGI. The junction had 4 bases not matched to a gene; V was cut back by 4 bases and J by 4 bases. CDR3 sequence reads: CASSSTSGAADTQYF. The DNA of the CDR3 is TGTGCCAGCAGTTCGACTAGCGGGGCCGCAGATACGCAGTATTTT.

The V call is TRBV7-8, the J call TRBJ2-5; no firm D call. The CDR3 loop spans 14 amino acids. The V gene lost 7 bases and the J gene lost 5 bases, with 17 bases spanning the gap. Germline V gene sequence: CDR1 SGHVS, CDR2 FQNEAQ. CDR3 nucleotide sequence: TGTGCCAGCAATAAATACATATTGATGGAGACCCAGTACTTC. It encodes CASNKYILMETQYF.

This chain connects TRBV6-5 to TRBJ2-1, with TRBD1 matching 7 bases. The CDR3 has 14 residues. The J segment lost 7 bases and the V segment lost 2 bases, leaving 5 bases of the junction unmatched. Germline V gene lookup returns CDR1 MNHEY and CDR2 SVGAGI. As DNA, the CDR3 is TGTGCCAGCAGTTACGACGGGACAGCTAATGAGCAGTTCTTC. This sequence encodes CASSYDGTANEQFF.

The genes are TRBV12-3 or TRBV12-4 and TRBJ1-1, with D unclear. The V and J ends lost 8 bases and 0 bases respectively, with 7 bases between them. This CDR3 region has 12 residues. The CDR3 sequence is CASRLLNTEAFF. Here the CDR3 DNA reads TGTGCCAGCCGGTTACTGAACACTGAAGCTTTCTTT.

In this sample, this clonotype turned up many times. The V gene is TRBV7-2, the J gene TRBJ1-6; the D gene is possibly TRBD1 (5 bases). The ends were cut back, 7 bases at V and 7 bases at J, with 23 bases in the middle. CDR1 and CDR2 (germline): SGHTA, FQGNSA. This CDR3 region has 17 residues. The DNA for the CDR3 is TGTGCCAGCACCCCAGGCCCTCGGGACGGATTGAATTCACCCCTCCACTTT. It encodes CASTPGPRDGLNSPLHF.

The rearrangement uses TRBV4-2 and TRBJ2-2; TRBD1 is a possible D gene (6 bases). V shed 3 bases and J shed 7 bases, with 12 bases lying between them. Germline lookup yields CDR1 LGHNA and CDR2 YNFKEQ. This CDR3 comprises 14 residues. This CDR3 reads CASSQETGGGELFF. In DNA form, the CDR3 reads TGTGCCAGCAGCCAGGAGACAGGCGGCGGGGAGCTGTTTTTT.

Many counts were recorded for this clonotype. This chain uses TRBV6-1 with TRBJ2-1; D is perhaps TRBD1 or TRBD2 (5 bases each). CDR3 length: 14 amino acids. V lost 2 bases and J 6 bases, leaving 11 bases between the germline ends. Germline V gives CDR1 MNHNS, CDR2 SASEGT. The CDR3 region has the DNA TGTGCCAGCAGTGAAATCGGGGCCCGCAATGAGCAGTTCTTC. Its protein product is CASSEIGARNEQFF.

The chain carries TRBV7-9 and TRBJ2-2; 9 nucleotides match TRBD1. The junction had 5 bases not matched to a gene; V was cut back by 6 bases and J by 6 bases. Germline lookup yields CDR1 SEHNR and CDR2 FQNEAQ (reference sequence). The CDR3 length is 14 residues. For the CDR3, the DNA is TGTGCCAGCAGGCGGACAGGGGATTCCGGGGAGCTGTTTTTT. Translated, it gives CASRRTGDSGELFF.

This clonotype was observed a few times. The gene calls are TRBV27 and TRBJ2-6; tentative D call: TRBD2 (6 bases). Trimming pared 3 bases from V and 0 bases from J, leaving 9 bases between. CDR3 length: 16 residues. Germline-derived CDR1 and CDR2 are MNHEY and SMNVEV (reference sequence). The DNA of the CDR3 is TGTGCCAGCAGTTTGGGACTGTACTCTGGGGCCAACGTCCTGACTTTC. Its protein is CASSLGLYSGANVLTF.

This clonotype has only a few counts. The chain links TRBV20-1 to TRBJ2-6; 8 bases are a match to TRBD1. Trimming took 5 bases from V and 0 from J; bases not matched to a gene: 3. The CDR3 covers 15 residues. CDR1 is DFQATT and CDR2 is SNEGSKA in the germline V gene (reference sequence). CDR3 region: CSASRGPSGANVLTF. The DNA for the CDR3 is TGCAGTGCTTCCAGGGGGCCCTCTGGGGCCAACGTCCTGACTTTC.